This TCR beta chain was sequenced in a study of blood T cell repertoires in COVID-19. Sequencing used immunoSEQ multiplex PCR; TCRdb keeps in-frame clones, though not all of them. The repertoire includes 250,000 or so clones, around 90% of them detected once, and roughly 2.7% sits in the top ten. Sequenced sample: peripheral blood. The source of this sequence is a young man with COVID-19, enrolled during active disease.

In nucleotides, the CDR3 is TGTGCCAGCAGTCCTTGGACAGGTCTGAACTATGGCTACACCTTC. Its translation: CASSPWTGLNYGYTF. The genes are TRBV27 and TRBJ1-2; TRBD1 matches 7 bases. The germline CDR1 and CDR2 sequences are MNHEY and SMNVEV (reference sequence). V trimming: 5 bases; J trimming: 2 bases; junction bases outside the gene matches: 8. This CDR3 comprises 15 residues.